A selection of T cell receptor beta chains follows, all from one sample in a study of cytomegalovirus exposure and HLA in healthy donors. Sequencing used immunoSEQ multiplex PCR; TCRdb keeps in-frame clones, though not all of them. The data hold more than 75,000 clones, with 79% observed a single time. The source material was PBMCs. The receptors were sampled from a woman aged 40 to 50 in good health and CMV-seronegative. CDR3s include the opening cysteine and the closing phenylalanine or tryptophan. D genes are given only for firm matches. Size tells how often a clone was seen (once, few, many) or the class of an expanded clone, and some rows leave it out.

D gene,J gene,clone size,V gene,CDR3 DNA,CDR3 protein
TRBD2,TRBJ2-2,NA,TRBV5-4,TGTGCCAGCAGGCGGGGGGGGGACACCGGGGAGCTGTTTTTT,CASRRGGDTGELFF
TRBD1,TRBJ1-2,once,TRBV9,TGTGCCAGCAGCTTCACAGGGGCGGATGGCTACACCTTC,CASSFTGADGYTF
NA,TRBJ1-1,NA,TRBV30,TGTGCCTGGAGTAGAGGGACAACTGAAGCTTTCTTT,CAWSRGTTEAFF
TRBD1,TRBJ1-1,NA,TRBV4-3,TGCGCCAGCAGTCACGGGACAGGGGTTACTGAAGCTTTCTTT,CASSHGTGVTEAFF
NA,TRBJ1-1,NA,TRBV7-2,TGTGCCAGCAGATATTCTACAGGGACTTTCTTT,CASRYSTGTFF
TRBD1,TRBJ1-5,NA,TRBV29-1,TGCAGCGTCGGGACAGGGTGCAATCAGCCCCAGCATTTT,CSVGTGCNQPQHF
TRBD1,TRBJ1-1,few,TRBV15,TGTGCCACCAGCTGGCAGGGGGTTGAGTCTGAAGCTTTCTTT,CATSWQGVESEAFF
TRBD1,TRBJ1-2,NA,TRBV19,TGTGCCAGCCGATCAGGGGGCTTTGGCTACACCTTC,CASRSGGFGYTF
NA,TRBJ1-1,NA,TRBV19,TGTGCCAGTTTTTTCAGGGACACTGAAGCTTTCTTT,CASFFRDTEAFF
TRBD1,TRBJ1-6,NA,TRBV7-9,TGTGCCAGCAGCGCAGGGGACAGGGTGAGGGTTTCACCCCTCCACTTT,CASSAGDRVRVSPLHF
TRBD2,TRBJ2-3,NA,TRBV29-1,TGCAGCGTTGAATTGGGACTAGCGGGGGGGCTTAGCACAGATACGCAGTATTTT,CSVELGLAGGLSTDTQYF
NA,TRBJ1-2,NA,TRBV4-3,TGCGCCAGCAGCCAAACGCCAGGAAGTTACTATGGCTACACCTTC,CASSQTPGSYYGYTF
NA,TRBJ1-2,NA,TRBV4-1,TGCGCCAGCAGCCAAGGGACAATAGCTAACTATGGCTACACCTTC,CASSQGTIANYGYTF
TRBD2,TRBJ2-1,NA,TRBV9,TGTGCCAGCAGCTCCAGCGGGAGCTCCTACAATGAGCAGTTCTTC,CASSSSGSSYNEQFF
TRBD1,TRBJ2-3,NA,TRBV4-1,TGCGCCAGCAGCCAGCAGGGGGCCGATACGCAGTATTTT,CASSQQGADTQYF
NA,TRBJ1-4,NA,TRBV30,TGTGCCTGGAGTGCCGGACGGGGGAATGAAAAACTGTTTTTT,CAWSAGRGNEKLFF
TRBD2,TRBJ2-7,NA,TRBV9,TGTGCCAGCAGCGTAGATAGCGGGCGCCTCGTCGAGCAGTACTTC,CASSVDSGRLVEQYF
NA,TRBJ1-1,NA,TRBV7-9,TGTGCCAGCAGCTCCCTGGCGAACACTGAAGCTTTCTTT,CASSSLANTEAFF
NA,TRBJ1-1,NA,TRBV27,TGTGCCAGCAGTTTATCGGGAGGGGTTGGCACTGAAGCTTTCTTT,CASSLSGGVGTEAFF
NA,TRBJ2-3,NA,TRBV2,TGTGCCAGCATTAGAACAGCCTCTAGCACAGATACGCAGTATTTT,CASIRTASSTDTQYF
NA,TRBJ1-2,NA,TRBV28,TGTGCCAGCAGCTTACAGGGCTTTGGCTACACCTTC,CASSLQGFGYTF
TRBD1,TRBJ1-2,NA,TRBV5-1,TGCGCCAGCAGCTGGGGACAGGGACCATATGGCTACCCCTTC,CASSWGQGPYGYPF
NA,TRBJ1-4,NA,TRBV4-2,TGTGCCAGCAGCCAAGATTCGGGACTCGGTGAAAAACTGTTTTTT,CASSQDSGLGEKLFF
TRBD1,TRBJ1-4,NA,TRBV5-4,TGTGCCAGCAGCTTGGCCTCAGGGGGCGGGCGTGAAAAACTGTTTTTT,CASSLASGGGREKLFF
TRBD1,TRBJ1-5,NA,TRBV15,TGTGCCACCAGCAGAACGGACAGGGGGAATAGCAATCAGCCCCAGCATTTT,CATSRTDRGNSNQPQHF
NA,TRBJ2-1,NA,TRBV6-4,TGTGCCAGCAGTGACTCTGGGGGGGCCCCCTACAATGAGCAGTTCTTC,CASSDSGGAPYNEQFF
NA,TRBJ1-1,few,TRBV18,TGTGCCAGCTCACCAATCGGGGATGGGGACACTGAAGCTTTCTTT,CASSPIGDGDTEAFF
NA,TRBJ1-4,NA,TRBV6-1,TGTGCCAGCACCGAAGGGGGAACTAATGAAAAACTGTTTTTT,CASTEGGTNEKLFF
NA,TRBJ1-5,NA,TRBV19,TGTGCCAGTAGCAGGGATGTCAATCAGCCCCAGCATTTT,CASSRDVNQPQHF
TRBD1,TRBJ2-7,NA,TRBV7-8,TGTGCCAGCAGCTTTTCTCCCGCCGGGACAGCTAACTACGAGCAGTACTTC,CASSFSPAGTANYEQYF
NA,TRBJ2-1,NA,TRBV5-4,TGTGCCCCGGGGAGCAACAATGAGCAGTTCTTC,CAPGSNNEQFF
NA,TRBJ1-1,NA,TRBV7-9,TGTGCCAGCAGCTTAGGCGAGAACACTGAAGCTTTCTTT,CASSLGENTEAFF
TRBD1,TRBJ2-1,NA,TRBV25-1,TGTGCCAGCAGTGAGGTTAGGACAGGGCGGTACAATGAGCAGTTCTTC,CASSEVRTGRYNEQFF